This T cell receptor (beta chain) was found in a study of T cell repertoires in cytomegalovirus infection. Concerning this clonotype: Its antigen is unknown.

TCRdb redid the calling of the reads with MiXCR, one entry per CDR3 protein. The sample has approximately 150,000 distinct CDR3 sequences, roughly 22% seen once. Sequencing was performed on CD8+ T cells from cultured PBMCs, taken from culture after CMV antigen stimulation. The clonotype comes from a human donor in good health (CMV status not recorded). Some clones in this sample may be carry-over from other donors' samples.

CDR3 nucleotide sequence: TGTGCCATCAGCCTAACCGAACCGTACGAGCAGTACTTC. It translates to CAISLTEPYEQYF. The chain has TRBV10-3 and TRBJ2-7; D is uncertain. Germline CDR1 ENHRY, CDR2 SYGVKD. Trimming left V 6 bases short and J 4 bases short, with 13 bases between. The CDR3 contains 13 residues.